One sample yielded the 20 T cell receptor beta chains listed below, sequenced in a study of blood T cell repertoires in COVID-19. Libraries were prepared by immunoSEQ multiplex PCR; TCRdb keeps only in-frame clonotypes and omits some of them. The table records 62,000 or so clones, about three quarters of them present only once. Sequencing was done on a sample of peripheral blood. The source is a human donor in a cohort sampled during active COVID-19.

DNA of the CDR3: TGTGCCAGCAGCCCGACGGGTGCCTACGAGCAGTACTTC. This codes for CASSPTGAYEQYF. The chain is built from TRBV12-3 or TRBV12-4 and TRBJ2-7; no clear D. V lost 6 bases to trimming and J lost 2 bases, with 11 bases between them. CDR3 length: 13 amino acids.

CDR3 DNA sequence: TGTGCCAGCAGCTTAATCCGCGGTACTTACAATGAGCAGTTCTTC. Encoded protein: CASSLIRGTYNEQFF. The chain carries TRBV7-9 and TRBJ2-1; no definite D call. The CDR3 sequence is 15 residues long. CDR1 is SEHNR and CDR2 is FQNEAQ in the germline V gene (reference sequence). Deletions cut 2 bases from V and 4 bases from J, with 12 bases between.

This sequence joins TRBV4-3 and TRBJ2-2, with D maybe TRBD2 (6 bases). CDR3 length equals 16 residues. CDR1 and CDR2 from the germline V gene are LGHNA and YSLEER. V gave up 1 base and J gave up 4 bases, with 13 bases separating them. The CDR3 region has the DNA TGCGCCAGCAGCCAAGGGACCGGGGGTTTCACCGGGGAGCTGTTTTTT. It codes for CASSQGTGGFTGELFF.

The V call is TRBV4-1, the J call TRBJ2-3; 10 bases agree with TRBD2. V shed 3 bases, J shed 2 bases, and the junction held 8 bases outside the gene matches. Germline values: CDR1 MGHRA, CDR2 YSYEKL. The CDR3 is 17 amino acids. CDR3 amino acids: CASSHQAGGLVTDTQYF. The CDR3 coding sequence is TGCGCCAGCAGCCACCAAGCGGGGGGGCTTGTCACAGATACGCAGTATTTT.

The chain uses TRBV9 and TRBJ2-3; 11 bases are a match to TRBD2. The CDR3 covers 16 residues. CDR1 SGDLS and CDR2 YYNGEE come from the germline V gene. The J segment lost 4 bases and the V segment lost 4 bases, leaving 8 bases of the junction unmatched. CDR3 DNA: TGTGCCAGCAGCACCGACGGGACTAGCGGACCAGATACGCAGTATTTT. Protein sequence: CASSTDGTSGPDTQYF.

The chain joins TRBV3-1 (or the pseudogene TRBV3-2) to TRBJ2-3; 8 bases align to TRBD2. The junction had 7 bases not matched to a gene; V was cut back by 3 bases and J by 5 bases. There are 15 residues in the CDR3. Germline V gives CDR1 LGHDT, CDR2 YNNKEL (reference sequence). CDR3 bases: TGTGCCAGCAGCCACGGGGGGGCCTCGGGAGATACGCAGTATTTT. As protein: CASSHGGASGDTQYF.

The CDR3 loop reads CASSVGPNYGYTF. The CDR3, as DNA: TGTGCCAGCAGTGTGGGCCCTAACTATGGCTACACCTTC. This rearrangement joins TRBV6-2 or TRBV6-3 to TRBJ1-2, with D unresolved. The V end lost 5 bases, the J end lost 0 bases, and 7 bases lay between the germline ends. The CDR3 spans 13 residues. Germline CDR1 reads MNHEY; CDR2 reads SVGEGT.

The rearrangement uses TRBV7-2 and TRBJ2-6, with 8 bases fitting TRBD2. The CDR3 totals 18 residues. Trimming removed 4 bases from V and 1 base from J; junction bases left unmatched: 9. Germline lookup yields CDR1 SGHTA and CDR2 FQGNSA. This CDR3 reads CASSWRGGLRSGANVLTF. CDR3 DNA: TGTGCCAGCAGCTGGCGCGGGGGGCTTAGATCTGGGGCCAACGTCCTGACTTTC. Together with reference TRBV7-2 and TRBJ2-6, the CDR3 gives the full variable domain: GAGVSQSPSNKVTEKGKDVELRCDPISGHTALYWYRQSLGQGLEFLIYFQGNSAPDKSGLPSDRFSAERTGGSVSTLTIQRTQQEDSAVYLCASSWRGGLRSGANVLTFGAGSRLTVL.

This chain joins TRBV24-1 and TRBJ2-2, with TRBD2 matching over 15 bases. V shed 10 bases, J shed 1 base, and the junction held 3 bases outside the gene matches. The CDR3 is made up of 16 amino acids. Germline lookup yields CDR1 KGHDR and CDR2 SFDVKD. The CDR3: CATGTSGGLNTGELFF. The CDR3 DNA reads as TGTGCCACGGGGACTAGCGGGGGGTTGAACACCGGGGAGCTGTTTTTT.

The V gene is TRBV7-9, the J gene TRBJ2-5; TRBD2 aligns across 11 bases. There are 16 residues in the CDR3. The V gene end was trimmed by 2 bases and the J gene end by 7 bases; junction bases not matched to a gene: 9. CDR1 and CDR2 from the germline V gene are SEHNR and FQNEAQ (reference sequence). CDR3 protein: CASSLNVGLAVGTQYF. CDR3 sequence (DNA): TGTGCCAGCAGCTTAAATGTGGGACTAGCGGTTGGGACCCAGTACTTC. Combining the CDR3 with reference TRBV7-9 and TRBJ2-5 gives the whole variable domain DTGVSQNPRHKITKRGQNVTFRCDPISEHNRLYWYRQTLGQGPEFLTYFQNEAQLEKSRLLSDRFSAERPKGSFSTLEIQRTEQGDSAMYLCASSLNVGLAVGTQYFGPGTRLLVL.

The rearrangement uses TRBV4-2 and TRBJ2-7; perhaps TRBD2 as D (6 bases). The CDR3 loop spans 15 amino acids. The germline V gene encodes CDR1 LGHNA and CDR2 YNFKEQ. The V end was cut by 3 bases, the J end by 0 bases, with 12 bases between. CDR3 sequence: CASSQLAGRSYEQYF. The CDR3 region has the DNA TGTGCCAGCAGCCAGTTGGCGGGGCGCTCCTACGAGCAGTACTTC.

This chain uses TRBV5-4 with TRBJ2-3, with TRBD2 matching 10 bases. CDR3 length: 16 residues. The trim removed 1 base at V and 2 bases at J, leaving 4 bases unmatched. Per germline, CDR1 SGHNT and CDR2 YYREEE (reference sequence). Written as DNA, the CDR3 is TGTGCCAGCAGCTTGAAGCGGGGGGGCCACACAGATACGCAGTATTTT. As protein: CASSLKRGGHTDTQYF. Supplemented by reference TRBV5-4 and TRBJ2-3, the full variable domain reads ETGVTQSPTHLIKTRGQQVTLRCSSQSGHNTVSWYQQALGQGPQFIFQYYREEENGRGNFPPRFSGLQFPNYSSELNVNALELDDSALYLCASSLKRGGHTDTQYFGPGTRLTVL.

The V and J genes are TRBV20-1 and TRBJ2-2, with TRBD2 matching 14 bases. V dropped 3 bases and J dropped 2; count of bases not matched to a gene: 5. This CDR3 contains 17 residues. The V gene's germline CDR1 is DFQATT and CDR2 SNEGSKA (reference sequence). The CDR3 loop reads CSASTGTSGGNTGELFF. The CDR3 DNA reads as TGCAGTGCTAGTACCGGGACTAGCGGGGGAAACACCGGGGAGCTGTTTTTT.

The chain combines TRBV3-1 (or the pseudogene TRBV3-2) with TRBJ1-1; maybe TRBD1 (5 bases). V shed 0 bases and J shed 10 bases, with 30 bases lying between them. In germline, CDR1 is LGHDT, CDR2 YNNKEL (reference sequence). The CDR3 is made up of 19 amino acids. CDR3 nucleotide sequence: TGTGCCAGCAGCCAAGATCGCGGGGCGGGCTGGCAGTCGTCTAGGGTAGCTTTCTTT. Translated: CASSQDRGAGWQSSRVAFF.

J is TRBJ2-5 and V is TRBV30; 8 bases are a match to TRBD2. This CDR3 is 15 amino acids long. CDR1 is GTSNPN, CDR2 SVGIG, per germline (reference sequence). With V trimmed by 2 bases and J by 4 bases, 9 bases remained unmatched. Here the CDR3 reads CAWSLGGGSGETQYF. The CDR3 nucleotides are TGTGCCTGGAGTCTCGGGGGGGGATCGGGAGAGACCCAGTACTTC.

The gene calls are TRBV28 and TRBJ2-7, with 9 nucleotides matching TRBD1. The CDR3 runs 16 residues. In germline, CDR1 is MDHEN, CDR2 SYDVKM. Unmatched junction bases numbered 9, after V lost 5 bases and J lost 1 base. The CDR3 nucleotides are TGTGCCAGCAGTCCGCCTACCGGGACAGGGTCCTACGAGCAGTACTTC. Protein: CASSPPTGTGSYEQYF.

The CDR3 DNA sequence: TGTGCCAGTAGCACAGGCGAGGCGGTGAGGACTGAAGCTTTCTTT. Translated: CASSTGEAVRTEAFF. The chain employs TRBV19 and TRBJ1-1; a possible D gene is TRBD1 (5 bases). Germline V gene lookup returns CDR1 LNHDA and CDR2 SQIVND (reference sequence). The CDR3 covers 15 residues. V was shortened by 6 bases and J by 5 bases, with 19 bases between the two germline ends. The variable domain in full, completed from reference TRBV19 and TRBJ1-1, reads DGGITQSPKYLFRKEGQNVTLSCEQNLNHDAMYWYRQDPGQGLRLIYYSQIVNDFQKGDIAEGYSVSREKKESFPLTVTSAQKNPTAFYLCASSTGEAVRTEAFFGQGTRLTVV.

The V and J genes are TRBV4-2 and TRBJ2-5; 9 positions match TRBD2. Germline CDR1 LGHNA, CDR2 YNFKEQ. There are 18 residues in the CDR3. Trimming took 0 bases from V and 3 from J; bases not matched to a gene: 11. This CDR3 reads CASSQEGLAGVVKETQYF. The CDR3 region has the DNA TGTGCCAGCAGCCAAGAAGGGTTAGCGGGGGTTGTTAAAGAGACCCAGTACTTC.

The CDR3 sequence is CASSETGEEKLFF. The CDR3 nucleotides read TGTGCCAGCAGTGAAACAGGGGAGGAAAAACTGTTTTTT. The genes are TRBV6-1 and TRBJ1-4, with 7 bases lining up with TRBD1. Germline V CDR1 and CDR2: MNHNS, SASEGT. Trimming cost V 2 bases and J 8 bases; bases outside gene matches: 2. This CDR3 has 13 residues.

Points on this clone: Other DNA sequences in this specimen translate into the identical CDR3. V usage is TRBV29-1 and J usage is TRBJ2-5; maybe TRBD1 (5 bases). Trimming shortened V by 7 bases and J by 1 base, and 10 bases separated the two germline ends. The CDR3 extends over 12 amino acids. Germline V gene data show CDR1 as SQVTM and CDR2 as ANQGSEA. This CDR3 reads CSGARAQETQYF. The CDR3 DNA reads TGCAGCGGAGCCAGGGCCCAAGAGACCCAGTACTTC.